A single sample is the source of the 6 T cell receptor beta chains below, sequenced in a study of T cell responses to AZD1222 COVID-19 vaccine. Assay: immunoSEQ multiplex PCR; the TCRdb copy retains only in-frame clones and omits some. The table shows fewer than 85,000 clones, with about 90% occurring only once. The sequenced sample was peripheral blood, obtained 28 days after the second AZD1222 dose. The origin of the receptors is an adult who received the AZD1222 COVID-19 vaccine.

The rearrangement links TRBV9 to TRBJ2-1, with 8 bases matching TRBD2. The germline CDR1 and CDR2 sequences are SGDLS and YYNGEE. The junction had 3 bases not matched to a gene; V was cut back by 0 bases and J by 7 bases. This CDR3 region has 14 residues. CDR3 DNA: TGTGCCAGCAGCGTAGCGGGAGGGAAGAATGAGCAGTTCTTC. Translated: CASSVAGGKNEQFF. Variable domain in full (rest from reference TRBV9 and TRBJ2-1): DSGVTQTPKHLITATGQRVTLRCSPRSGDLSVYWYQQSLDQGLQFLIQYYNGEERAKGNILERFSAQQFPDLHSELNLSSLELGDSALYFCASSVAGGKNEQFFGPGTRLTVL.

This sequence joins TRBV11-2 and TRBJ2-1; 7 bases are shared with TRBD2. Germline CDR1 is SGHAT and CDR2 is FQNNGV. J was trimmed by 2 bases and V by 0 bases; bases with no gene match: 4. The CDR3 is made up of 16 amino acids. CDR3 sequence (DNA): TGTGCCAGCAGCTTAGAGCTCGGGAGGACCTACAATGAGCAGTTCTTC. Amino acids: CASSLELGRTYNEQFF. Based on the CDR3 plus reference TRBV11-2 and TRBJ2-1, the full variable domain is EAGVAQSPRYKIIEKRQSVAFWCNPISGHATLYWYQQILGQGPKLLIQFQNNGVVDDSQLPKDRFSAERLKGVDSTLKIQPAKLEDSAVYLCASSLELGRTYNEQFFGPGTRLTVL.

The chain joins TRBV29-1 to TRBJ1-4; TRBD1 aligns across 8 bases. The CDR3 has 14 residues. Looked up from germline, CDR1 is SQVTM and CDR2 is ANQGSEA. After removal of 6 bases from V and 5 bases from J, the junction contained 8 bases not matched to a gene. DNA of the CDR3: TGCAGCGTGGCGTGGACAGGGAGCAATGAAAAACTGTTTTTT. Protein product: CSVAWTGSNEKLFF.

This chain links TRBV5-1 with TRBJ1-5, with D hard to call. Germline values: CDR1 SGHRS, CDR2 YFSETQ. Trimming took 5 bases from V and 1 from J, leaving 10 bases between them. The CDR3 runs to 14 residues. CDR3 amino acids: CASRRGSSNQPQHF. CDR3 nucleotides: TGCGCCAGCAGAAGAGGAAGCAGCAATCAGCCCCAGCATTTT.

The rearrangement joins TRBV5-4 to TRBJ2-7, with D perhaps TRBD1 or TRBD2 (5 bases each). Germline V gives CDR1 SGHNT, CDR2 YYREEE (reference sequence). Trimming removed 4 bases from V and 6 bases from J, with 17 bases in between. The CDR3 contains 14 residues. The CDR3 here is CASSRTGTGGEQYF. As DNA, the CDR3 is TGTGCCAGCAGCAGAACCGGGACCGGCGGCGAGCAGTACTTC. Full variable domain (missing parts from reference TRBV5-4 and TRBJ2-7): ETGVTQSPTHLIKTRGQQVTLRCSSQSGHNTVSWYQQALGQGPQFIFQYYREEENGRGNFPPRFSGLQFPNYSSELNVNALELDDSALYLCASSRTGTGGEQYFGPGTRLTVT.

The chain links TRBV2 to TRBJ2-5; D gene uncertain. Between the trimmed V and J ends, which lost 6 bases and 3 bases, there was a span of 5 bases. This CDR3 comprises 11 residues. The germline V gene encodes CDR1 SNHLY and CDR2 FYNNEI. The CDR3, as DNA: TGTGCCAGCAGGTGGGAAGAGACCCAGTACTTC. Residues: CASRWEETQYF.